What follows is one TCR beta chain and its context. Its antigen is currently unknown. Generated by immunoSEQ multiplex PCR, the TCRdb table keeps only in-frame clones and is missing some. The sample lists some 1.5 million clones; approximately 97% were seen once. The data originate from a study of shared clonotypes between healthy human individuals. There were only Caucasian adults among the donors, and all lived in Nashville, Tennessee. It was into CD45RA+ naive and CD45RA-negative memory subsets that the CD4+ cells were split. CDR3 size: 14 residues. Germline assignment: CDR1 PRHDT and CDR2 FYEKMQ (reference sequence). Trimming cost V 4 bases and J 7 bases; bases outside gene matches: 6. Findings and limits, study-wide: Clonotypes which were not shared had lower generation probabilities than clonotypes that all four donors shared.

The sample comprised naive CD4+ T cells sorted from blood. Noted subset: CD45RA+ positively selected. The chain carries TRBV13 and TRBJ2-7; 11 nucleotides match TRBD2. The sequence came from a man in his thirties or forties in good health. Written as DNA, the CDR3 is TGTGCCAGCAGCTCGGGACTAGCGGTCGGGGAGCAGTACTTC. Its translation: CASSSGLAVGEQYF.